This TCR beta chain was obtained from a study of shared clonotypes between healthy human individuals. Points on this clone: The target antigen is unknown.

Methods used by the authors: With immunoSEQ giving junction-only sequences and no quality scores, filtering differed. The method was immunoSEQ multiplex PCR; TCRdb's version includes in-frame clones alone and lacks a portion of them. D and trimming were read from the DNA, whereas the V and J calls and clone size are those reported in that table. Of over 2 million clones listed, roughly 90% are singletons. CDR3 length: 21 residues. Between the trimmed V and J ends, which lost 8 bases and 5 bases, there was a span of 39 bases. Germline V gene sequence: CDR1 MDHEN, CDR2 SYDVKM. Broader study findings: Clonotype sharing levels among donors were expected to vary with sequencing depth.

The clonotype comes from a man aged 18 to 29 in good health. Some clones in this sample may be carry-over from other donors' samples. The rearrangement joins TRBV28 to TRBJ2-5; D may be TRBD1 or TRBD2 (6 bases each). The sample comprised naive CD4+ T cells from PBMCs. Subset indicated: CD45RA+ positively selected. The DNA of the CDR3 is TGTGCCAGCTTCCCCCCCTTACAAGGGGGAGACAGTGTCCGGGGGAGCGAGACCCAGTACTTC. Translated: CASFPPLQGGDSVRGSETQYF.